The entry below describes one TCR beta chain. The table came from immunoSEQ multiplex PCR; TCRdb's copy has only in-frame clones and leaves some out. The data contain fewer than 65,000 clones, about 93% of them seen just once; the ten biggest clones take up less than 0.45%. This record comes from a study of T cell changes during pregnancy in multiple sclerosis. The V and J ends lost 5 bases and 0 bases respectively, with 13 bases between them. Germline CDR1 and CDR2: MNHNS and SASEGT. The CDR3 length is 15 residues. Sample: CD4+ T cells from peripheral blood mononuclear cells, taken after pregnancy. The receptor's source is a female donor with multiple sclerosis, enrolled in a pregnancy study. The chain recombines TRBV6-1 with TRBJ1-2; TRBD1 is a possible D gene (6 bases). CDR3 DNA: TGTGCCAGCAGTCCGCTACAGGGTACTAACTATGGCTACACCTTC. Encoded protein: CASSPLQGTNYGYTF.